This entry lists 21 T cell receptor beta chains sequenced from one sample in a study of T cells after yellow fever vaccination. One entry per CDR3 protein, called by TCRdb with MiXCR from the 5' RACE reads. The sample contains 100,000 to 150,000 distinct CDR3 sequences, 7.4% of which appear only once. This sample comprised CD4+ T cells sorted from PBMCs, obtained around 10 days after the first yellow fever vaccination. The receptors derive from a man between 18 and 35 years old who received the YFV17D yellow fever vaccine.

This clonotype was picked up many times. This chain links TRBV7-2 with TRBJ2-3; unclear D gene. Germline CDR1 is SGHTA and CDR2 is FQGNSA. V gave up 1 base and J gave up 0 bases, with 11 bases separating them. This CDR3 has 16 amino acids. The CDR3 region has the DNA TGTGCCAGCAGCTTAGATTACGGCAGCAGCACAGATACGCAGTATTTT. Amino acids: CASSLDYGSSTDTQYF.

This clonotype was found many times. The V and J genes are TRBV3-1 and TRBJ2-2, with unresolved D. The CDR3 has 14 residues. Trimming took off 1 base at V and 0 bases at J, with 3 bases between the two ends. In germline, CDR1 is LGHDT, CDR2 YNNKEL (reference sequence). CDR3 region: CASSQVPNTGELFF. CDR3 nucleotides: TGTGCCAGCAGCCAAGTCCCGAACACCGGGGAGCTGTTTTTT.

In its sample, this clonotype was seen a few times. Germline is not matched at one junction end, which may reflect a read error. The rearrangement links TRBV18 to TRBJ2-5, with D possibly matching TRBD2 (5 bases). Germline lookup yields CDR1 KGHSH and CDR2 LQKENI. CDR3 size: 15 residues. The CDR3 loop reads CASSPVKVVGEAQYF. The DNA of the CDR3 is TGTGCCAGCTCACCAGTGAAAGTAGTGGGAGAGGCCCAGTACTTC.

This clonotype was found many times. The rearrangement joins TRBV4-3 to TRBJ2-5; D could derive from TRBD1 or TRBD2 (5 bases each). The CDR3 contains 17 residues. Germline V gene lookup returns CDR1 LGHNA and CDR2 YSLEER. V lost 4 bases to trimming and J lost 0 bases, with 18 bases between them. The CDR3 loop reads CASSLHARDAYQETQYF. CDR3 nucleotide sequence: TGCGCCAGCAGCCTGCATGCCCGGGACGCGTACCAAGAGACCCAGTACTTC.

This clonotype was recorded a few times. V usage is TRBV5-1 and J usage is TRBJ2-6; tentative D call: TRBD1 (5 bases). Germline lookup yields CDR1 SGHRS and CDR2 YFSETQ. This CDR3 is 14 amino acids long. V lost 7 bases, J lost 0 bases, and 8 bases lay in between. The DNA of the CDR3 is TGCGCCAGCGACAGCGACTCTGGGGCCAACGTCCTGACTTTC. Encoded protein: CASDSDSGANVLTF.

This clonotype was picked up many times. The V and J genes are TRBV5-1 and TRBJ1-1; possibly TRBD1 for D (5 bases). The CDR3 has 13 residues. Looked up from germline, CDR1 is SGHRS and CDR2 is YFSETQ. Trimming removed 2 bases at V and 0 bases at J, with 5 bases between. CDR3 DNA sequence: TGCGCCAGCAGCTTAGGGGTGAACACTGAAGCTTTCTTT. Protein: CASSLGVNTEAFF.

Many counts were recorded for this clonotype. The chain uses TRBV12-5 and TRBJ2-7, with D tentatively TRBD1 (6 bases). The CDR3 is made up of 16 amino acids. The V end was cut by 0 bases, the J end by 5 bases, with 17 bases between. From germline, CDR1 is LGHNT and CDR2 FRNRAP. CDR3 coding DNA: TGTGCTAGTGGTTTGGTAATTGGGCAGGGGACCCACGAGCAGTACTTC. It codes for CASGLVIGQGTHEQYF.

As to this clonotype: A read error may produce the germline difference seen at one junction end. The chain has TRBV5-6 and TRBJ2-2, with D possibly matching TRBD1 (5 bases). This CDR3 spans 13 amino acids. Germline V lookup: CDR1 SGHDT, CDR2 YYEEEE. Written as DNA, the CDR3 is TGTGCCAGCGGCTTGGGGCACACCGGGGAGCTGTTTTTT. Translation gives CASGLGHTGELFF.

The V and J genes are TRBV5-4 and TRBJ1-1, with 8 nucleotides matching TRBD1. J gave up 5 bases and V 5 bases, and 11 bases lay outside the gene matches. Germline CDR1 SGHNT, CDR2 YYREEE (reference sequence). This CDR3 has 15 residues. CDR3 sequence reads: CASRTGGEVGTEAFF. The CDR3 DNA follows: TGTGCCAGCAGAACAGGGGGTGAAGTTGGTACTGAAGCTTTCTTT.

This clonotype has ten or more counts. J is TRBJ2-3 and V is TRBV7-2; D unclear. V was cut by 4 bases and J by 4 bases, with 12 bases left in between. This CDR3 spans 14 amino acids. CDR1 is SGHTA, CDR2 FQGNSA, per germline. CDR3 DNA sequence: TGTGCCAGCAGCTCCCTGGTTGGATCAGATACGCAGTATTTT. Translation gives CASSSLVGSDTQYF.

A remark on this clonotype: A read error may be the cause here, since a much bigger clone is one base away. This chain uses TRBV20-1 with TRBJ2-1, with TRBD2 matching over 10 bases. This CDR3 is built from 16 residues. In germline, CDR1 is DFQATT, CDR2 SNEGSKA (reference sequence). The CDR3 coding sequence is TGCAGTTCTAGAGCTCCAACTAGCGGGGTCTCCAATGAGCAGTTCTTC. Amino acid sequence: CSSRAPTSGVSNEQFF.

This clonotype occurred many times. J is TRBJ2-1 and V is TRBV24-1; TRBD2 matches at 8 bases. Trimming took 10 bases from V and 7 from J; bases not matched to a gene: 11. The germline gives CDR1 KGHDR, CDR2 SFDVKD. This CDR3 spans 14 amino acids. The CDR3 spells CATKGRGAQNEQFF. CDR3 coding DNA: TGTGCCACTAAAGGGCGGGGGGCGCAAAATGAGCAGTTCTTC.

This sequence joins TRBV7-3 and TRBJ1-6, with no clear D. CDR3 length equals 14 residues. Germline assignment: CDR1 SGHTA and CDR2 FQGTGA. Trimming removed 3 bases at V and 7 bases at J, with 10 bases between. The CDR3 coding sequence is TGTGCCAGCAGCTTTGGTGTATGGAATTCACCCCTCCACTTT. This encodes CASSFGVWNSPLHF. The full variable domain, with the rest looked up from reference TRBV7-3 and TRBJ1-6, is GAGVSQTPSNKVTEKGKYVELRCDPISGHTALYWYRQSLGQGPEFLIYFQGTGAADDSGLPNDRFFAVRPEGSVSTLKIQRTERGDSAVYLCASSFGVWNSPLHFGNGTRLTVT.

This clonotype was picked up many times. V is TRBV20-1 and J is TRBJ2-4; no reliable D call. The germline V gene encodes CDR1 DFQATT and CDR2 SNEGSKA (reference sequence). The CDR3 sequence is 15 residues long. Trimming removed 3 bases from V and 0 bases from J, with 12 bases in between. CDR3 sequence (DNA): TGCAGTGCTAGCCTGGCCGGAATAGCCAAAAACATTCAGTACTTC. It yields the protein CSASLAGIAKNIQYF.

This chain connects TRBV3-1 to TRBJ2-5, with D maybe TRBD1 (6 bases). Trimming left V 1 base short and J 5 bases short, with 14 bases between. The CDR3 contains 15 residues. Germline V CDR1 and CDR2: LGHDT, YNNKEL (reference sequence). The CDR3 sequence is CASSQAIQGSETQYF. As DNA, the CDR3 is TGTGCCAGCAGCCAAGCTATACAGGGTTCCGAGACCCAGTACTTC.

For this clonotype: This may come from a read error, since a much larger clone is one base off. The genes are TRBV20-1 and TRBJ2-5; TRBD2 aligns across 9 bases. This CDR3 region has 15 residues. J gave up 5 bases and V 6 bases, and 13 bases lay outside the gene matches. Per the germline V gene, CDR1 is DFQATT and CDR2 is SNEGSKA (reference sequence). Here the CDR3 DNA reads TGCAGTGCAAAAGGGGCTAGCGGGGAACATGAGACCCAGTACTTC. Its translation is CSAKGASGEHETQYF.

This clonotype was counted only a few times. CDR3 DNA sequence: TGCAGTGCTAGGGGGACCTCAGGAAGGGCAAACACCATATATTTT. Protein: CSARGTSGRANTIYF. The chain joins TRBV20-1 to TRBJ1-3; D is perhaps TRBD1 (5 bases). Trimming pared 3 bases from V and 6 bases from J, leaving 18 bases between. CDR1 and CDR2 (germline): DFQATT, SNEGSKA (reference sequence). The CDR3 length is 15 residues.

This clonotype was seen a few times. The J gene is TRBJ2-1, the V gene TRBV6-2 or TRBV6-3; D remains ambiguous. CDR1 is MNHEY, CDR2 SVGEGT, per germline. The CDR3 covers 14 residues. V lost 2 bases and J lost 7, with 12 bases in between. The CDR3 sequence: CASSYPPRSNEQFF. The DNA for the CDR3 is TGTGCCAGCAGTTACCCGCCGCGAAGTAATGAGCAGTTCTTC.

This clonotype was picked up many times. The chain carries TRBV7-6 and TRBJ2-1, with D tentatively TRBD1 or TRBD2 (6 bases each). The CDR3 totals 15 residues. The germline V gene has CDR1 SGHVS and CDR2 FNYEAQ. Trimming stripped 5 bases from V and 4 bases from J, with 15 bases between. The DNA for the CDR3 is TGTGCCAGCAGCCCTTTAACGGGGGCTTACAATGAGCAGTTCTTC. Amino acid sequence: CASSPLTGAYNEQFF.

V usage is TRBV6-1 and J usage is TRBJ2-3, with TRBD2 identical over 14 bases. CDR3 length: 18 residues. V gave up 5 bases and J gave up 3 bases; unmatched junction bases: 10. CDR1 MNHNS and CDR2 SASEGT come from the germline V gene. DNA for the CDR3: TGTGCCAGCAGTCCACCCCCCGGGACTAGCGGGGGTACAGATACGCAGTATTTT. This codes for CASSPPPGTSGGTDTQYF.

This clonotype was recorded many times. The chain couples TRBV19 to TRBJ1-1; a possible D gene is TRBD1 (5 bases). Between the trimmed V and J ends, which lost 6 bases and 8 bases, there was a span of 28 bases. This CDR3 has 17 amino acids. In germline, CDR1 is LNHDA, CDR2 SQIVND (reference sequence). CDR3 in DNA: TGTGCCAGTAGCCCCCCGGGCAGGGACCTAGCCCGGCCAGAAGCTTTCTTT. This sequence encodes CASSPPGRDLARPEAFF.